Reported below is one T cell receptor (beta chain). Individuals aged roughly 18 to 95 years were recruited from 24 US areas. Assignment of participants to cohorts was predicated upon participant-reported clinical history. In Cohort 3, a recovered donor had either two negative PCRs, clearance, or symptom resolution. These data originate in a study of blood T cell repertoires in COVID-19. Study in general: PBMCs, B-cell-depleted T cells, or T cells were the source of the cDNA or gDNA that made up the material.

This table comes from immunoSEQ multiplex PCR, and its TCRdb copy is limited to in-frame clones, with some not included. The data hold about 310,000 clones, with 80% to 90% observed a single time. The sequence came from a man aged 25 to 40 who had recovered from COVID-19. The material sequenced was PBMCs or T cells enriched from blood (not recorded which).

This chain's CDR3 is CAISERQTDQPQHF. CDR3 nucleotides: TGTGCCATCAGTGAACGACAGACAGATCAGCCCCAGCATTTT. The J gene is TRBJ1-5, the V gene TRBV10-3; D might be TRBD1 (5 bases). This CDR3 spans 14 amino acids. Between the trimmed V and J ends, which lost 3 bases and 5 bases, there was a span of 11 bases. CDR1 is ENHRY, CDR2 SYGVKD, per germline.